The T cell receptor beta chain under discussion was sequenced for a study of T cell clonotyping in hematopoietic cell transplantation. Clones were sequenced by immunoSEQ multiplex PCR, and TCRdb holds only the in-frame ones, with some missing. This sample has tens of thousands of clones, with less than 96% found just once. Trimming removed 6 bases at V and 4 bases at J, with 12 bases between. Germline V CDR1 and CDR2: MNHEY, SVGAGI. This CDR3 contains 13 residues. Documented time point: recipient sample about 28 days before transplant, after cytoreduction. Samples: about 28 days before transplant, then days 30, 100 and 180 after. Regarding the study as a whole: At the given depth, recipient repertoires were over 95% de novo clonotypes. Broader posttransplant TCR repertoire diversity was predicted by graft donor and pretransplant recipient Inverse Simpson Index values. Recipient TCR diversity dropped after transplant; expanded clonotypes rose from day 30 to 180.

Of note for this clone: No antigen is known for it.

Material: peripheral blood mononuclear cells, obtained before stem cell transplant. The receptor was derived from a woman between 50 and 59 years old with acute myeloid leukemia. Some clones in this sample may be carry-over from other donors' samples. V gene TRBV6-5 combines with J gene TRBJ1-2, with D hard to call. The CDR3 is CASSQGRRYGYTF. DNA of the CDR3: TGTGCCAGCAGCCAAGGGCGGCGCTATGGCTACACCTTC.